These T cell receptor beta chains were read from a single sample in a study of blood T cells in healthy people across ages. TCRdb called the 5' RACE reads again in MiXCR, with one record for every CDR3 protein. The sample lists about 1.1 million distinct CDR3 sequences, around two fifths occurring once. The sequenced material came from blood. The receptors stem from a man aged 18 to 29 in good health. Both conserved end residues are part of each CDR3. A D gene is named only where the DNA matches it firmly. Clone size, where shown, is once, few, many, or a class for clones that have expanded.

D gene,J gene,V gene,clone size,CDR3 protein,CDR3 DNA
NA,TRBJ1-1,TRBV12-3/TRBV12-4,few,CASSRSGGLNTEAFF,TGTGCCAGCAGCCGGTCGGGCGGGCTGAACACTGAAGCTTTCTTT
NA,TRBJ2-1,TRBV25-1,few,CASSLYNGQFF,TGTGCCAGCAGCCTATACAATGGGCAGTTCTTC
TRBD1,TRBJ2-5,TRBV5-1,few,CASNLGTDQETQYF,TGCGCCAGCAACTTGGGGACAGACCAAGAGACCCAGTACTTC
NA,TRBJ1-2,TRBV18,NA,CASSPPRGSGGYTF,TGTGCCAGCTCACCACCACGGGGATCGGGGGGCTACACCTTC
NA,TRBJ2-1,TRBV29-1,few,CSVATASYNEQFF,TGCAGCGTTGCGACAGCCTCCTACAATGAGCAGTTCTTC
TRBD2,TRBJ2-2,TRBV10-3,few,CAISGPPSGGTGELFF,TGTGCCATCAGTGGCCCGCCTTCGGGGGGTACCGGGGAGCTGTTTTTT
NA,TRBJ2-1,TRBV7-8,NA,CASSSTRAEGDLGMDEQFF,TGTGCCAGCAGCTCAACCAGGGCGGAAGGGGACTTGGGGATGGATGAGCAGTTCTTC
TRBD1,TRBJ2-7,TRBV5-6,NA,CASSLWSGQGYYEQYF,TGTGCCAGCAGCTTGTGGTCGGGACAGGGCTACTACGAGCAGTACTTC
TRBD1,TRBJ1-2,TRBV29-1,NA,CSVRPHEDRVQANYGYTF,TGCAGCGTTCGGCCCCACGAGGACAGGGTCCAAGCTAACTATGGCTACACCTTC
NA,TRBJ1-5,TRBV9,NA,CASSDSRGNQPQHF,TGTGCCAGCAGCGACAGTCGAGGCAATCAGCCCCAGCATTTT
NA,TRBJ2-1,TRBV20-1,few,CSARKESSYEQFF,TGCAGTGCTAGAAAGGAGAGCTCCTACGAGCAGTTCTTC
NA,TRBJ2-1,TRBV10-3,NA,CATYAGGNNGEQFF,TGTGCCACCTACGCTGGGGGGAACAATGGTGAGCAGTTCTTC
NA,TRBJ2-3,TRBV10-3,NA,CAISEFRGRDLTGDTQYF,TGTGCCATCAGTGAGTTCCGCGGTAGGGACTTAACCGGGGATACGCAGTATTTT
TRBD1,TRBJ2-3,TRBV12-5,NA,CASGDRVADTQYF,TGTGCTAGTGGGGACAGGGTTGCAGATACGCAGTATTTT
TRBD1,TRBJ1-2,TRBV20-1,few,CSAREAGTGVDGYTF,TGCAGTGCTAGAGAGGCTGGGACAGGTGTCGATGGCTACACCTTC
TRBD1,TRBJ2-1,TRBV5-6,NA,CASSSGTAIYNEQFF,TGTGCCAGCAGCTCCGGGACAGCAATATACAATGAGCAGTTCTTC
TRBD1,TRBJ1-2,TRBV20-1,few,CSASQLAGTAYGYTF,TGCAGTGCTAGTCAACTCGCCGGGACAGCCTATGGCTACACCTTC
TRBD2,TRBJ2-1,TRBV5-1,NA,CASSPRLAGNEQFF,TGCGCCAGCAGCCCTAGACTAGCCGGGAATGAGCAGTTCTTC
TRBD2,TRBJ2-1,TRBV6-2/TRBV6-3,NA,CASSYFSFSGGHSYNEQFF,TGTGCCAGCAGTTACTTTTCGTTTAGCGGGGGTCACTCCTACAATGAGCAGTTCTTC
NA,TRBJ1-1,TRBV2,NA,CAITEHLNTEAFF,TGTGCCATCACCGAACATCTGAACACTGAAGCTTTCTTT
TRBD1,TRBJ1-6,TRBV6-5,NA,CASSYSGTGGAYNSPLHF,TGTGCCAGCAGTTACTCCGGGACAGGGGGGGCCTATAATTCACCCCTCCACTTT
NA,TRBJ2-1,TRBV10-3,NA,CAISEAAGSYNEQFF,TGTGCCATCAGTGAGGCGGCAGGATCGTACAATGAGCAGTTCTTC
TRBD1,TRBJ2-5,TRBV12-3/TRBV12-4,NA,CASSARGTGGETQYF,TGTGCCAGCAGTGCCAGAGGGACAGGGGGCGAGACCCAGTACTTC
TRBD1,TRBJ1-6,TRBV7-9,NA,CASSRQGWNSPLHF,TGTGCCAGCAGCCGACAGGGGTGGAATTCACCCCTCCACTTT
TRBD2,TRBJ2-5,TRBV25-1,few,CASSVYRGLAGEETQYF,TGTGCCAGCAGTGTTTACCGGGGACTAGCGGGGGAAGAGACCCAGTACTTC
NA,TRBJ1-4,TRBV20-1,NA,CSGVAGGVREKLFF,TGCAGTGGGGTGGCGGGGGGAGTTCGCGAAAAACTGTTTTTT
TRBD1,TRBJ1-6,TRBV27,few,CASSSDRVFYNSPLHF,TGTGCCAGCAGCTCGGACAGGGTCTTCTATAATTCACCCCTCCACTTT
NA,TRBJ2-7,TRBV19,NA,CASSLEFGSSYEQYF,TGTGCCAGTAGTCTAGAATTTGGGAGTTCCTACGAGCAGTACTTC
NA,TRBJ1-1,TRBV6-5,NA,CASRISGGYNTEAFF,TGTGCCAGCAGGATTTCTGGGGGGTACAACACTGAAGCTTTCTTT
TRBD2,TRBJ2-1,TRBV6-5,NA,CASSSGLAGRYNEQFF,TGTGCCAGCAGTTCAGGACTAGCGGGGAGGTACAATGAGCAGTTCTTC
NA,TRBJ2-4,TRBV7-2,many,CASSLAKNIQYF,TGTGCCAGCAGCCTAGCCAAAAACATTCAGTACTTC
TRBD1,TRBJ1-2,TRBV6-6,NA,CASSYSDRRNYGYTF,TGTGCCAGCAGTTACTCGGACAGGAGAAACTATGGCTACACCTTC
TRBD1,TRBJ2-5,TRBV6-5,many,CASSYQGEETQYF,TGTGCCAGCAGTTATCAGGGGGAAGAGACCCAGTACTTC
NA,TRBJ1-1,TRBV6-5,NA,CASSFDDRPNTEAFF,TGTGCCAGCAGTTTCGACGACAGACCTAACACTGAAGCTTTCTTT
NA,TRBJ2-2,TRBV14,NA,CASSQDLASLNTGELFF,TGTGCCAGCAGCCAAGATCTTGCCAGTCTTAACACCGGGGAGCTGTTTTTT
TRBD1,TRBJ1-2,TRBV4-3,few,CASSQLPGQRSANYGYTF,TGCGCCAGCAGCCAACTCCCGGGACAGCGTAGCGCTAACTATGGCTACACCTTC
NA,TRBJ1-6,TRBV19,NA,CASGIPEALHF,TGTGCCAGTGGTATTCCGGAGGCCCTCCACTTT
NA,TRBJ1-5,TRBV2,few,CASSALGGNQPQHF,TGTGCCAGCAGTGCCCTAGGGGGCAATCAGCCCCAGCATTTT
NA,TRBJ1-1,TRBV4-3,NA,CASSHSLGTEAFF,TGCGCCAGCAGCCACTCTCTAGGCACTGAAGCTTTCTTT
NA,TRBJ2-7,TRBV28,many,CASSPQDSLWYRQYF,TGTGCCAGCAGTCCCCAGGACAGCCTCTGGTATCGGCAGTACTTC
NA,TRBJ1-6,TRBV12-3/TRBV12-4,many,CASSLENSPLHF,TGTGCCAGCAGCTTAGAGAATTCACCCCTCCACTTT
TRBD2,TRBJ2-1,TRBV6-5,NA,CASSSTLTSGVYNEQFF,TGTGCCAGCAGTTCCACGCTGACTAGCGGGGTTTACAATGAGCAGTTCTTC
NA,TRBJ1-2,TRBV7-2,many,CASSLGARNYGYTF,TGTGCCAGCAGCTTAGGCGCCAGGAACTATGGCTACACCTTC
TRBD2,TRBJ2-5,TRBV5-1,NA,CASSLAVAGAQETQYF,TGCGCCAGCAGCTTGGCGGTAGCGGGGGCCCAAGAGACCCAGTACTTC
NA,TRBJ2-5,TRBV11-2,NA,CASSPGRVGQETQYF,TGTGCCAGCAGCCCAGGAAGGGTCGGGCAAGAGACCCAGTACTTC
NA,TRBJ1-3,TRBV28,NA,CASTSPETGNTIYF,TGTGCCAGCACCTCCCCGGAGACTGGAAACACCATATATTTT
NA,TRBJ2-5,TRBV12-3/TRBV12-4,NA,CASSLWAEQETQYF,TGTGCCAGCAGTTTATGGGCAGAACAAGAGACCCAGTACTTC
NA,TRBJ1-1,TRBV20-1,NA,CSARDTESEAFF,TGCAGTGCTAGAGATACGGAAAGTGAAGCTTTCTTT